The source of this TCR beta chain is a study of CD8+ T cells in alopecia areata (dated by TCRdb to the late 2010s). Study-wide context: High-throughput TCRbeta sequencing was used to examine T cell clonal expansion in alopecia areata in both the C3H/HeJ mouse model and human patients. Human TCRbeta sequencing covered scalp tissue and sorted CD4+ and CD8+ peripheral blood T cells from patchy and totalis/universalis alopecia areata patients and healthy controls. Scalp clonality was compared across normal scalp (n=4), patchy alopecia areata scalp (n=8), and alopecia totalis/universalis scalp (n=8). The RNA source kit depended on sample type: the PAXgene miRNA kit for fixed scalp, the miRNeasy kit for PBMCs, and the RNeasy kit for mouse skin. TCRbeta CDR3 regions were amplified by immunoSEQ multiplex PCR with 35 Vbeta forward and 13 Jbeta reverse primers.

After PBMCs were isolated by density centrifugation and stained for CD3, CD4 and CD8, a FACSAria was used to sort CD4+ and CD8+ T cells. Scalp biopsies and blood samples were provided by unaffected controls. About this clone itself: This receptor's antigen is unknown. No qualities accompany the bases; no much larger clone lies one base away.

Findings and caveats that apply to the study as a whole: Compared with normal scalp, lesional scalp, particularly in alopecia totalis/universalis, had higher clonality and more expanded CD8+ clones, which suggests antigenic drive. TCR sequences shared between patients were less clear than in mice, possibly partly because of HLA diversity in the patient population. Unlike mouse skin, which is dominated by gammadelta T cells, normal human skin has resident alphabeta T cells that are also sequenced, and this complicates analysis of the scalp TCR repertoire.

Library method: the immunoSEQ multiplex PCR assay. RNA was extracted from all samples and reverse transcribed into cDNA as template for TCR sequencing. SuperScript III was used to make first-strand cDNA, primed with a 2:1 mix of oligo-dT and random hexamers. Amplification bias was assessed with a synthetic immune receptor repertoire, and residual bias was removed computationally. The paper's data handling went like this. Raw reads were preprocessed to remove errors, and CDR3 was defined by IMGT conventions from the conserved cysteine to phenylalanine. Clonality was computed by normalizing Shannon entropy by log2 of the number of productive unique TCRs and subtracting the result from 1. CD4 or CD8 identity of scalp clones was inferred by cross-referencing scalp TCRbeta sequences with sorted blood CD4 and CD8 repertoires. The table comes from immuneACCESS by way of TCRdb, which keeps in-frame sequences with V and J called. Part of the clones is missing from these tables; in studies checked, under half for an unresolved V gene and the rest for unknown reasons. V, J and clone size reflect that table, while D and trimming were determined from the DNA. This sample gives around 150,000 clones in total; around 62% of them show up just once. The ten top clones hold just over 35% of the sample.

Looking up the germline V gene yields CDR1 SGDLS and CDR2 YYNGEE. Unmatched junction bases come to 7, with V trimmed by 4 bases and J by 6 bases. The CDR3 spans 14 residues, from the cysteine through the phenylalanine. Only CDR3 DNA is held: 42 bases, read in frame from base 1. The sequence is built from TRBV9 and TRBJ2-7, with 10 bases in between that match TRBD2. Sequences were obtained from CD8+ T cells sorted from blood. The clonotype originates from a human donor in good health. The DNA reads as follows: TGTGCCAGCAGCCTACCTAGCGGGAGCGGCGAGCAGTACTTC. Its product reads: CASSLPSGSGEQYF. Joined to the reference TRBV9 and TRBJ2-7 proteins, this CDR3 gives the full variable domain: DSGVTQTPKHLITATGQRVTLRCSPRSGDLSVYWYQQSLDQGLQFLIQYYNGEERAKGNILERFSAQQFPDLHSELNLSSLELGDSALYFCASSLPSGSGEQYFGPGTRLTVT.